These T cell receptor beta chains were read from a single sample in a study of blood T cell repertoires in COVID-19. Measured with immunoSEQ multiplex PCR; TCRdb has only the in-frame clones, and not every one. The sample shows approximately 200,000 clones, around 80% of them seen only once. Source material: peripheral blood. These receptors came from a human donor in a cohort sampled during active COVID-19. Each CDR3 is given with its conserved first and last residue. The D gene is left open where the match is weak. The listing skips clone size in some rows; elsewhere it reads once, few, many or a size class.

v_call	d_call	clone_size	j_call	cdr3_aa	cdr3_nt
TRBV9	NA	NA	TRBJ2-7	CASSVDTNSYEQYF	TGTGCCAGCAGCGTAGACACCAACTCCTACGAGCAGTACTTC
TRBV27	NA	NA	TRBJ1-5	CASSFHAGPQHF	TGTGCCAGCAGTTTCCACGCGGGGCCCCAGCATTTT
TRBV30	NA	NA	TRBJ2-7	CAWSVGQKYEQYF	TGTGCCTGGAGTGTTGGGCAGAAATACGAGCAGTACTTC
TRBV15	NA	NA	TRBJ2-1	CATSSYRSSNEQFF	TGTGCCACCAGCTCATACCGGTCTTCGAATGAGCAGTTCTTC
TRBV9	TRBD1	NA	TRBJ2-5	CASSKGALLETQYF	TGTGCCAGCAGCAAGGGGGCCCTACTAGAGACCCAGTACTTC
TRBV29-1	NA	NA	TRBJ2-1	CSAPLEGLGNEQFF	TGCAGCGCCCCCCTGGAGGGTCTAGGAAATGAGCAGTTCTTC
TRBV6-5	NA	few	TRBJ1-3	CASSYSQGFSGNTIYF	TGTGCCAGCAGTTACTCCCAGGGATTTTCTGGAAACACCATATATTTT
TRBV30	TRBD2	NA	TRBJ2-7	CAWEGLAGRDEQYF	TGTGCCTGGGAAGGACTAGCGGGCAGGGACGAGCAGTACTTC
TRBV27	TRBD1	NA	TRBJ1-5	CASSPSQGERNQPQHF	TGTGCCAGCAGCCCGTCCCAGGGGGAGCGAAATCAGCCCCAGCATTTT
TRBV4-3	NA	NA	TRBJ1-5	CASSQGVTWPQHF	TGCGCCAGCAGCCAAGGGGTGACTTGGCCCCAGCATTTT
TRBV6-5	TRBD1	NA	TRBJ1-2	CASNRDRSNYGYTF	TGTGCCAGCAACCGGGACAGGTCTAACTATGGCTACACCTTC
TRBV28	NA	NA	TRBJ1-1	CASSLTGQNTEAFF	TGTGCCAGCAGTCTGACAGGCCAGAACACTGAAGCTTTCTTT
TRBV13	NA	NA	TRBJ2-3	CASSRPTRVVGADTQYF	TGTGCCAGCAGTCGACCCACCAGGGTGGTGGGCGCAGATACGCAGTATTTT
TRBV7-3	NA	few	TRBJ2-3	CASSLRAETDTQYF	TGTGCCAGCAGCTTAAGAGCGGAAACAGATACGCAGTATTTT
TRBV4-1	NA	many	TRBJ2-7	CASSQTGRSYEQYF	TGCGCCAGCAGCCAAACAGGTCGTTCCTACGAGCAGTACTTC
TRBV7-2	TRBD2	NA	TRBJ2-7	CASGPASGRTEQYF	TGTGCCAGCGGGCCTGCCAGCGGGAGAACCGAGCAGTACTTC
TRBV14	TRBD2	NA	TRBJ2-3	CASSQATSAYTDTQYF	TGTGCCAGCAGCCAAGCGACTAGCGCATACACAGATACGCAGTATTTT
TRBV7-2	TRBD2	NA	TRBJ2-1	CASSGTSGGYNEQFF	TGTGCCAGCAGTGGGACTAGCGGAGGATACAATGAGCAGTTCTTC
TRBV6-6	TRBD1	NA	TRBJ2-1	CASSYRGTGGNEQFF	TGTGCCAGCAGTTATAGGGGGACAGGGGGTAATGAGCAGTTCTTC
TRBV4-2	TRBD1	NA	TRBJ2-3	CASSQDWDSYGSADTQYF	TGTGCCAGCAGCCAAGATTGGGACAGCTATGGATCCGCAGATACGCAGTATTTT
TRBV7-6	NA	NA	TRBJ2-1	CASSLGHSYNEQFF	TGTGCCAGCAGCTTAGGACATTCCTACAATGAGCAGTTCTTC
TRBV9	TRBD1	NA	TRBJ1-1	CASSVQGVTEAFF	TGTGCCAGCAGCGTGCAGGGGGTGACTGAAGCTTTCTTT
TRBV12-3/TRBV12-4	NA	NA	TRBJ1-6	CASSFRVRSLHF	TGTGCCAGCAGTTTCAGGGTCCGTAGTCTCCACTTT
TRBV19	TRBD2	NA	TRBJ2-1	CASSINTLAGVNEQFF	TGTGCCAGTAGTATCAACACACTAGCGGGAGTGAATGAGCAGTTCTTC
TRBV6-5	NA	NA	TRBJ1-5	CASSYSRWESQPQHF	TGTGCCAGCAGTTACTCGCGATGGGAGAGTCAGCCCCAGCATTTT
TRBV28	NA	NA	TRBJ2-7	CASSSTLGRGGSYEQYF	TGTGCCAGCAGTTCCACCTTGGGCAGGGGCGGCTCCTACGAGCAGTACTTC
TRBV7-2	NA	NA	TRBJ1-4	CASSLDTPRANEKLFF	TGTGCCAGCAGCTTAGATACTCCTCGGGCTAATGAAAAACTGTTTTTT
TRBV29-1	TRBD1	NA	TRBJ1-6	CSVAGTANSPLHF	TGCAGCGTTGCTGGGACAGCAAATTCACCCCTCCACTTT
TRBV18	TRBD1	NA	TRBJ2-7	CASSPRDSYEQYF	TGTGCCAGCTCACCACGGGACAGCTACGAGCAGTACTTC
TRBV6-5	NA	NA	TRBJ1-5	CASSYVENQPQHF	TGTGCCAGCAGTTACGTCGAGAATCAGCCCCAGCATTTT
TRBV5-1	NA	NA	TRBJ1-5	CASSLTGNSNQPQHF	TGCGCCAGCAGCTTGACAGGGAATAGCAATCAGCCCCAGCATTTT
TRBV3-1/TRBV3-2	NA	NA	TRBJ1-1	CASSQGFLSGRGEAFF	TGTGCCAGCAGCCAAGGCTTCCTTTCCGGGCGGGGTGAAGCTTTCTTT
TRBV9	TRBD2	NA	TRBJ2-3	CASSVGVAGVRDTQYF	TGTGCCAGCAGCGTAGGGGTAGCGGGAGTCCGGGATACGCAGTATTTT
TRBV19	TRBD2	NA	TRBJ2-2	CASSTGTSGRAGTGELFF	TGTGCCAGTAGTACCGGGACTAGCGGGAGGGCCGGGACCGGGGAGCTGTTTTTT
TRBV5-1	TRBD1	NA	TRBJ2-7	CASSPGQGNNEQYF	TGCGCCAGCAGCCCCGGACAGGGGAACAACGAGCAGTACTTC
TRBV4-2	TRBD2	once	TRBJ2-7	CASSRPGLAGVSYEQYF	TGTGCCAGCAGCCGCCCGGGACTAGCGGGAGTTTCCTACGAGCAGTACTTC
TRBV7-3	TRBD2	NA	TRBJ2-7	CASSPLAGGEQYF	TGTGCCAGCAGCCCGCTAGCGGGAGGCGAGCAGTACTTC